This T cell receptor beta chain was obtained from a study of Ad26.COV2.S vaccination and SARS-CoV-2 variants. Across the study: The authors gave Ad26.COV2.S intramuscularly, either once or twice 56 days apart. Study-wide findings and caveats: Vaccine recipients had higher spike-specific TCR breadth than placebo recipients.

Germline V lookup: CDR1 LGHNA, CDR2 YSLEER. Trimming took 0 bases from V and 2 from J; bases not matched to a gene: 18. The CDR3 is made up of 20 amino acids. TCRdb's table, derived via immunoSEQ multiplex PCR, lists solely in-frame clones and lacks some. The sample carries roughly 400,000 clones, about 90% recorded once. As for this clone: What it binds is unknown.

Treatment indicated: some 20 received Ad26.COV2.S at low or high dose, single or two shots; about 5 received placebo; per-sample allocation not given. Samples were taken on day 63 after the first vaccine or placebo injection. A Boston adult aged 18-55 years was the donor. This clonotype was obtained from a person aged 18-65 years who received the Ad26.COV2.S COVID-19 vaccine or a placebo. The V and J genes are TRBV4-3 and TRBJ2-7; 8 nucleotides align to TRBD2. Here the sequenced sample was peripheral blood, taken in a trial of Ad26.COV2.S vaccine versus placebo. The DNA for the CDR3 is TGCGCCAGCAGCCAAGATTCCTCCTTTGGAGGCGGGGGGTGGGCCTACGAGCAGTACTTC. Its translation is CASSQDSSFGGGGWAYEQYF.